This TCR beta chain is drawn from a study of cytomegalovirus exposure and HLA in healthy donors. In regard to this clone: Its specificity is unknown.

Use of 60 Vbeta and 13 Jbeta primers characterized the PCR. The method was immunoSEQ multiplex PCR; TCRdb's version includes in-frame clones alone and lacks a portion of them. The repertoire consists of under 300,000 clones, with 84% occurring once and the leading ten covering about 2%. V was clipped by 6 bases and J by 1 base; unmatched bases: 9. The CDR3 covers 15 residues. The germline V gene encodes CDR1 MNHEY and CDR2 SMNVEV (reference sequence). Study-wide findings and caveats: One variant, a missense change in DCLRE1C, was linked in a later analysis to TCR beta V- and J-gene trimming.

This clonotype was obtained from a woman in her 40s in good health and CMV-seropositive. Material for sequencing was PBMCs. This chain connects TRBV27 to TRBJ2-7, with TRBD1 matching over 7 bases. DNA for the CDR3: TGTGCCAGCAGGATAGGGACAGAACCTTCCTACGAGCAGTACTTC. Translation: CASRIGTEPSYEQYF.